The sequence of this T cell receptor (beta chain) was determined in a study of technical replicates of blood from a few donors. The V and J ends lost 3 bases and 2 bases, in that order; junction bases with no gene match: 3. CDR3 length: 14 residues. Germline CDR1 is SEHNR and CDR2 is FQNEAQ (reference sequence). About this clone itself: Distinct nucleotide sequences in the sample also encode this CDR3.

Sequencing was performed with immunoSEQ multiplex PCR; in TCRdb, only in-frame clones are kept and a portion is missing. The data show roughly 60,000 clones, approximately 90% seen once. The sequence was collected from a human donor in good health. Some clones in this sample may be carry-over from other donors' samples. This rearrangement joins TRBV7-9 to TRBJ2-7; TRBD1 matches at 8 bases. What was sequenced was PBMCs. The CDR3 protein is CASSFGTGPYEQYF. The CDR3 DNA reads TGTGCCAGCAGCTTCGGGACAGGTCCCTACGAGCAGTACTTC.